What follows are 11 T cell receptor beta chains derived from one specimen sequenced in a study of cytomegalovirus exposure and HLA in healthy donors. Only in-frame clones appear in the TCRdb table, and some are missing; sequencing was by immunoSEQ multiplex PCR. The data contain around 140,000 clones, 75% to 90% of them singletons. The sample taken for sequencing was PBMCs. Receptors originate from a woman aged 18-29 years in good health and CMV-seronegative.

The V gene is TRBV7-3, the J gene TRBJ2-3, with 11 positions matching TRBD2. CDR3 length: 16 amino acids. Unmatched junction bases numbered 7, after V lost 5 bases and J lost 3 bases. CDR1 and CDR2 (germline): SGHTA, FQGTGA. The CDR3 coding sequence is TGTGCCAGCAGCGCTCGTAGCGGGGGGGCAACAGATACGCAGTATTTT. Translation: CASSARSGGATDTQYF.

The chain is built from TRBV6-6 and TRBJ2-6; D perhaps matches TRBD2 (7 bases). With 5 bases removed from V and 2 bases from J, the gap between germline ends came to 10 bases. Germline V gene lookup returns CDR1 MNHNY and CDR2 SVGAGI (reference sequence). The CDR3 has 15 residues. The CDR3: CASSEGGAGANVLTF. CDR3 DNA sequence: TGTGCCAGCAGTGAGGGGGGGGCTGGGGCCAACGTCCTGACTTTC.

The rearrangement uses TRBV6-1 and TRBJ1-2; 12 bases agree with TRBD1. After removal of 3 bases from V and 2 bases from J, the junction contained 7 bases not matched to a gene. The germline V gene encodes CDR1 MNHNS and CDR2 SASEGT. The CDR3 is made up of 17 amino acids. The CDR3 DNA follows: TGTGCCAGCAGTGAGTCCGGGACAGGGGGCCCGAACTATGGCTACACCTTC. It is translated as CASSESGTGGPNYGYTF.

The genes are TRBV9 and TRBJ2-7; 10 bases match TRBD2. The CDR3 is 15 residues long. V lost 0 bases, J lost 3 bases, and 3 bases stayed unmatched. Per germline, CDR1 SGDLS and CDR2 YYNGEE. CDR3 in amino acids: CASSVELAGNYEQYF. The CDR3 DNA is TGTGCCAGCAGCGTAGAACTAGCGGGAAACTACGAGCAGTACTTC.

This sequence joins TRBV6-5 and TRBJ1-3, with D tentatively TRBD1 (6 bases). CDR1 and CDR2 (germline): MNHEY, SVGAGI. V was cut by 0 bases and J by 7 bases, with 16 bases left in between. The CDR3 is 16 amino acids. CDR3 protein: CASSYSGRERGNTIYF. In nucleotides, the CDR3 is TGTGCCAGCAGTTACTCAGGCAGGGAAAGGGGGAACACCATATATTTT.

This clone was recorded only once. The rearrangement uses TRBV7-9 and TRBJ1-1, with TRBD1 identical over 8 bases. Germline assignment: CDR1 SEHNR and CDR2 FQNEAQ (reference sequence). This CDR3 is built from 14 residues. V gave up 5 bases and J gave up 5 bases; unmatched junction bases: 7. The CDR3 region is CASSTGQGMTEAFF. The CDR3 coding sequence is TGTGCCAGCAGCACCGGACAGGGAATGACTGAAGCTTTCTTT. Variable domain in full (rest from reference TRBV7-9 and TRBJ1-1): DTGVSQNPRHKITKRGQNVTFRCDPISEHNRLYWYRQTLGQGPEFLTYFQNEAQLEKSRLLSDRFSAERPKGSFSTLEIQRTEQGDSAMYLCASSTGQGMTEAFFGQGTRLTVV.

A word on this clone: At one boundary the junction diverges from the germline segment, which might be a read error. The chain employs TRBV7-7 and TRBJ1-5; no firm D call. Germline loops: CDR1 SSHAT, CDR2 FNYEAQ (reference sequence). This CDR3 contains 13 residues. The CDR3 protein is CASSLDFYQPQHF. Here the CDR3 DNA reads TGTGCTAGCAGCTTAGACTTTTATCAGCCCCAGCATTTT.

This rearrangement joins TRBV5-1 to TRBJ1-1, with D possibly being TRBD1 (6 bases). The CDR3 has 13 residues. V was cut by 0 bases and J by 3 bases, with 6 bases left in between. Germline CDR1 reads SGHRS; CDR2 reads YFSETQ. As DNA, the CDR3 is TGCGCCAGCAGCTTGGCAGGGGACACTGAAGCTTTCTTT. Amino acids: CASSLAGDTEAFF.

In nucleotides, the CDR3 is TGTGCCAGCAGCTCGTCGGACAGCCGTGGCTACGAGCAGTACTTC. This gives the protein CASSSSDSRGYEQYF. The rearrangement links TRBV5-6 to TRBJ2-7; D is possibly TRBD1 (6 bases). CDR1 is SGHDT, CDR2 YYEEEE, per germline. The CDR3 sequence is 15 residues long. Trimming left V 3 bases short and J 3 bases short, with 16 bases between.

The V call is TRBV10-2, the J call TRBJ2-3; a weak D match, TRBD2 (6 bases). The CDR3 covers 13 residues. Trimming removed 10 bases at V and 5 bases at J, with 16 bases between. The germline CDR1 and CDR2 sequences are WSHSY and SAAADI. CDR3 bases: TGCGCCACCGGAGGGTTAGGAAGAGATACGCAGTATTTT. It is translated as CATGGLGRDTQYF.

The CDR3 DNA reads TGTGCCAGCAGATTGGGACTGGACAATGAGCAGTTCTTC. Translation: CASRLGLDNEQFF. The gene calls are TRBV6-1 and TRBJ2-1; TRBD2 might be the D (6 bases). The CDR3 has 13 amino acids. Germline CDR1 MNHNS, CDR2 SASEGT. Trimming removed 6 bases from V and 5 bases from J, with 11 bases in between.